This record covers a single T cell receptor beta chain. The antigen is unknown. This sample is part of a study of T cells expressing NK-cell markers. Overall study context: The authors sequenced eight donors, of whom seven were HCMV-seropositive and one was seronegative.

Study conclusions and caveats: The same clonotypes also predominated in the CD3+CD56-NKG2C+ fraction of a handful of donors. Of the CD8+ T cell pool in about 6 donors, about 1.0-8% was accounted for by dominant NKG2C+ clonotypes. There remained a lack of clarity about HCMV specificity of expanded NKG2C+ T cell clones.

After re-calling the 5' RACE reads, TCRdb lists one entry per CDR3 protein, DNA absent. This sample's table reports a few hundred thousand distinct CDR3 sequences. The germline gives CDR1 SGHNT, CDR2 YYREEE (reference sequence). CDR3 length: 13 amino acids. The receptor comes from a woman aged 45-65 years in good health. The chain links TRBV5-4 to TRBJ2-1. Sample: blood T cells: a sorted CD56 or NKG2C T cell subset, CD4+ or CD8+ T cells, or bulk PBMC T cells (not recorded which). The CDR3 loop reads CAGSDRSYNEQFF.